This T cell receptor beta chain was documented in a study of blood T cell repertoires in COVID-19. Study information: Collection of acute and convalescent COVID-19 samples took place in the United States, Italy and Spain. PBMCs, B-cell-depleted T cells, or T cells provided the cDNA or gDNA that made up the material.

Per the original data handling: Cell counts per sample came from amplifying reference gene primers. Method: immunoSEQ multiplex PCR; TCRdb's copy keeps in-frame clones and lacks some. V and J calls and clone size come straight from that table; D and trimming were deduced from the DNA. Counted here are 45,000 to 55,000 clones, roughly 86% occurring once; the ten biggest clones make up approximately 10%. Germline CDR1 is SGHVS and CDR2 is FNYEAQ. The length of the CDR3 is 13 residues. The V end was cut by 5 bases, the J end by 8 bases, with 15 bases between. This TCR was sampled from a man between 65 and 80 years old with active COVID-19. Material for sequencing was peripheral blood. This sequence joins TRBV7-6 and TRBJ1-1; no clear D. The CDR3 DNA is TGTGCCAGCAGCCCGCAGGCGCAGACAGAAGCTTTCTTT. Protein: CASSPQAQTEAFF.